This is a list of T cell receptor beta chains from one sample in a study of regulatory T cells in long-lasting Graves disease. TCRdb reanalysed the multiplex PCR reads using MiXCR and keeps one entry per CDR3 protein. The sample has hundreds of thousands of distinct CDR3 sequences, over 15% seen once. These sequences were also reported in another study, on T cells in Graves' hyperthyroidism and ophthalmopathy.

The sequencing used peripheral blood mononuclear cells (PBMCs), collected at new diagnosis, from a patient treated with antithyroid drugs. Receptors originate from a man aged 40-50 years with Graves disease. Both conserved end residues are part of each CDR3. Each record gives: J gene, clone size, V gene, D gene, CDR3 DNA, CDR3 protein. The D gene is left open where the match is weak. Clone size is shown for a subset of rows, as once, few, many or a class of expanded clone.

TRBJ2-1	once	TRBV24-1	.	TGTGCCACCAGTGACAATCTCTGGGGTGAGCAGTTCTTC	CATSDNLWGEQFF
TRBJ1-1	many	TRBV3-1	TRBD1	TGTGCCAGCAGCCAAGCAGGGGGCTTCACTGAAGCTTTCTTT	CASSQAGGFTEAFF
TRBJ2-7	many	TRBV5-1	TRBD2	TGCGCCAGCAGCTTATTGCGGGGGATGTACGAGCAGTACTTC	CASSLLRGMYEQYF
TRBJ1-6	many	TRBV5-1	.	TGCGCCAGCAGCTTCGGCGGTTCGGCACCCCTCCACTTT	CASSFGGSAPLHF
TRBJ2-1	many	TRBV2	TRBD2	TGTGCCAGCAGCGCTAGCGGGGGGGCCTGGAATGAGCAGTTCTTC	CASSASGGAWNEQFF
TRBJ2-5	many	TRBV5-1	.	TGCGCCAGCACGAGAGGGACATTACAAGAGACCCAGTACTTC	CASTRGTLQETQYF
TRBJ2-3	many	TRBV5-1	TRBD2	TGCGCCAGCAGCCTCCGGACTAGCGGGGGCCACACAGATACGCAGTATTTT	CASSLRTSGGHTDTQYF
TRBJ2-1	.	TRBV28	.	TGTGCCAGCAGCCCCAGTACTCTACCTCCGTTCGATGAGCAGTTCTTC	CASSPSTLPPFDEQFF
TRBJ2-2	many	TRBV7-8	TRBD2	TGTGCCAGCAGCACCCTAGCGGGAGCCGGGGAGCTGTTTTTT	CASSTLAGAGELFF
TRBJ2-2	many	TRBV28	.	TGTGCCAGCGACTCGTCCGGGGAGCTGTTTTTT	CASDSSGELFF
TRBJ2-6	few	TRBV7-9	.	TGTGCCAGCAGCTTAGTCCTGGGCGGGGCCAACGTCCTGACTTTC	CASSLVLGGANVLTF
TRBJ2-7	.	TRBV7-3	TRBD2	TGCGCCAGCAGCCAAAGTACTAGCGGGGGAAACTACGAGCAGTACTTC	CASSQSTSGGNYEQYF
TRBJ1-5	many	TRBV10-3	.	TGTGCCACCTCTTTAGGGTTGGAGAGCAATCAGCCCCAGCATTTT	CATSLGLESNQPQHF
TRBJ2-7	.	TRBV7-2	.	TGTGCCAGCAGCTTAGGAGGAGTAATCTACGAGCAGTACTTC	CASSLGGVIYEQYF
TRBJ2-3	many	TRBV12-3/TRBV12-4	TRBD1	TGTGCCAGCAGTCCTACTGGACAGGGCCTTATAGATACGCAGTATTTT	CASSPTGQGLIDTQYF